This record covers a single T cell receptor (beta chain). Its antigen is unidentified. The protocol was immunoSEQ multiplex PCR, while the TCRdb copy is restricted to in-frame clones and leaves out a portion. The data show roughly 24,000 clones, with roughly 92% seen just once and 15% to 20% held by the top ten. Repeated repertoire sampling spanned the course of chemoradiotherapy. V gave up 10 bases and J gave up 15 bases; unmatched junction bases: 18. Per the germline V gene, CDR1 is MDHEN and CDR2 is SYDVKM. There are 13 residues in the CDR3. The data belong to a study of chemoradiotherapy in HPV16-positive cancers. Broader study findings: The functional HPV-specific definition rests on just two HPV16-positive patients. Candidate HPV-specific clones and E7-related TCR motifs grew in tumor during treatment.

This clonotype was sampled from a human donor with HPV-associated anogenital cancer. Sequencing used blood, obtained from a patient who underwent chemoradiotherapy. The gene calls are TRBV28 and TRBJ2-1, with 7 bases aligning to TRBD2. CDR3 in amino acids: CATLNLAGRGPFF. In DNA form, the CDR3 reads TGTGCCACCCTTAACTTAGCGGGCCGGGGCCCGTTCTTC.